Following are 12 T cell receptor beta chains from one sample sequenced in a study of human T cells and chemical hapten exposure. TCRdb re-derived calls from the RACE reads in MiXCR, one entry per CDR3 protein. Found here are 39,000 or so distinct CDR3 sequences, about 4.2% of them singletons; the top ten hold 26%. Time point given: patch test 1, 2 weeks after DPC sensitization. Treatment specified: therapeutic diphenylcyclopropenone sensitization with weekly scalp DPC. Before extraction, the whole blood was not fractionated, and total RNA was taken from it. Sample: whole blood, taken in connection with sensitization to the hapten diphenylcyclopropenone (DPC). These receptors came from a middle-aged man with alopecia areata. Some clones in this sample may be carry-over from other donors' samples.

This clonotype has a count of ten or more. The gene calls are TRBV19 and TRBJ2-7; possibly TRBD2 for D (5 bases). Germline lookup yields CDR1 LNHDA and CDR2 SQIVND (reference sequence). The germline V and J ends were trimmed by 3 bases and 4 bases, with 10 bases remaining between them. The CDR3 loop spans 13 amino acids. The CDR3 sequence: CASSIRTWYEQYF. DNA for the CDR3: TGTGCCAGTAGTATCCGGACTTGGTACGAGCAGTACTTC.

This clonotype has ten or more counts. The chain recombines TRBV6-2 or TRBV6-3 with TRBJ2-1, with D possibly being TRBD2 (5 bases). CDR3 length equals 16 residues. Looked up from germline, CDR1 is MNHEY and CDR2 is SVGEGT. V was clipped by 2 bases and J by 7 bases, with 18 bases between them. This chain's CDR3 is CASSYGDTSRGNEQFF. CDR3 DNA sequence: TGTGCCAGCAGTTACGGAGATACCTCCCGGGGAAATGAGCAGTTCTTC.

The chain links TRBV28 to TRBJ1-4; no definite D call. V was trimmed by 3 bases and J by 5 bases, leaving 16 bases between them. CDR3 length equals 16 residues. Germline V gene sequence: CDR1 MDHEN, CDR2 SYDVKM. CDR3 region: CASSLGQVLSNEKLFF. The CDR3 DNA follows: TGTGCCAGCAGTTTGGGCCAAGTTCTATCAAATGAAAAACTGTTTTTT.

This clonotype showed up many times. The chain joins TRBV11-2 to TRBJ2-2; 12 bases are a match to TRBD2. The CDR3 is made up of 19 amino acids. The germline V gene encodes CDR1 SGHAT and CDR2 FQNNGV. V lost 4 bases and J lost 4; bases outside the gene matches: 13. CDR3 sequence (DNA): TGTGCCAGCAGCTCATCAATATCTAGCGGGAGGGCCTTCACCGGGGAGCTGTTTTTT. Translating gives CASSSSISSGRAFTGELFF.

A few counts support this clonotype. The V gene is TRBV11-2, the J gene TRBJ2-3; tentative D call: TRBD1 (5 bases). CDR1 is SGHAT and CDR2 is FQNNGV in the germline V gene. The ends were cut back, 5 bases at V and 2 bases at J, with 14 bases in the middle. The CDR3 length is 15 residues. In DNA, the CDR3 is TGTGCCAGCAGCCTACAGGTCGGAGCCACAGATACGCAGTATTTT. It translates to CASSLQVGATDTQYF.

Many counts were recorded for this clonotype. The V and J genes are TRBV19 and TRBJ2-4; no clear D gene. The CDR3 is made up of 14 amino acids. In germline, CDR1 is LNHDA, CDR2 SQIVND (reference sequence). V was clipped by 6 bases and J by 0 bases, with 9 bases between them. The CDR3 here is CASSTQGAKNIQYF. The CDR3 nucleotides are TGTGCCAGTAGCACACAAGGAGCCAAAAACATTCAGTACTTC.

The chain combines TRBV7-9 with TRBJ2-4; unclear D gene. Germline loops: CDR1 SEHNR, CDR2 FQNEAQ (reference sequence). CDR3 length equals 15 residues. V was trimmed by 5 bases and J by 9 bases, leaving 20 bases between them. The CDR3 reads CASSHGSSAETIQYF. CDR3 sequence (DNA): TGTGCCAGCAGCCACGGGTCGTCCGCCGAAACCATTCAGTACTTC.

This clonotype appeared many times. The chain employs TRBV2 and TRBJ1-5; D gene unclear. This CDR3 contains 14 residues. V lost 0 bases and J lost 0, with 3 bases in between. The germline V gene has CDR1 SNHLY and CDR2 FYNNEI. The CDR3 sequence is CASSEADSNQPQHF. CDR3 DNA sequence: TGTGCCAGCAGTGAAGCCGATAGCAATCAGCCCCAGCATTTT.

This clonotype was detected many times. CDR3: CASTGGRAYNEQFF. CDR3 DNA: TGTGCCAGCACTGGAGGGAGGGCCTACAATGAGCAGTTCTTC. This chain links TRBV6-1 with TRBJ2-1; 7 bases line up with TRBD2. The junction had 5 bases not matched to a gene; V was cut back by 7 bases and J by 2 bases. Germline V lookup: CDR1 MNHNS, CDR2 SASEGT. The CDR3 is 14 amino acids.

This clonotype was found many times. The rearrangement links TRBV11-2 to TRBJ1-2; D is perhaps TRBD1 (6 bases). CDR1 is SGHAT, CDR2 FQNNGV, per germline. The CDR3 has 15 residues. The V and J ends lost 0 bases and 4 bases respectively, with 12 bases between them. Here the CDR3 DNA reads TGTGCCAGCAGCTTAGAAGCAGGGGCTCTCTATGGCTACACCTTC. Protein product: CASSLEAGALYGYTF.

This clonotype was observed at least ten times. This sequence joins TRBV6-2 or TRBV6-3 and TRBJ2-1, with 12 bases identical to TRBD2. J lost 8 bases, V lost 4 bases, and 3 bases had no gene match. The CDR3 is 14 amino acids. Germline V CDR1 and CDR2: MNHEY, SVGEGT. The CDR3 DNA sequence: TGTGCCAGCAGTTTACTAGCGGGAGGTGATGAGCAGTTCTTC. It codes for CASSLLAGGDEQFF.

This clonotype was observed many times. This chain uses TRBV2 with TRBJ2-1; no clear D. The CDR3 runs 12 residues. V lost 1 base and J 8 bases, leaving 6 bases between the germline ends. Germline V gene lookup returns CDR1 SNHLY and CDR2 FYNNEI. The CDR3 reads CASSEEGYEQFF. The CDR3 nucleotides are TGTGCCAGCAGTGAAGAAGGGTATGAGCAGTTCTTC. Filled out from reference TRBV2 and TRBJ2-1, the complete variable domain reads EPEVTQTPSHQVTQMGQEVILRCVPISNHLYFYWYRQILGQKVEFLVSFYNNEISEKSEIFDDQFSVERPDGSNFTLKIRSTKLEDSAMYFCASSEEGYEQFFGPGTRLTVL.